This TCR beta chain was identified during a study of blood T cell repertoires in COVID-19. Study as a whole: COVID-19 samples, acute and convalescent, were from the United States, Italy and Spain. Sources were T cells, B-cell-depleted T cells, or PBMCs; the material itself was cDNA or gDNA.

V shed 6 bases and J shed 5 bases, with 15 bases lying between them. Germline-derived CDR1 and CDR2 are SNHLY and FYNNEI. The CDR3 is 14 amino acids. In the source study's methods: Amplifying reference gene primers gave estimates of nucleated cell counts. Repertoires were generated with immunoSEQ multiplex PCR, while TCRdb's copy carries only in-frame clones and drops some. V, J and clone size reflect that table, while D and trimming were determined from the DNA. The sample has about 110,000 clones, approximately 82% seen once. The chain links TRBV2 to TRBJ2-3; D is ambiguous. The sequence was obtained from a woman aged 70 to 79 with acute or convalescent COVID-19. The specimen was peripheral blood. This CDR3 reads CASRPSPSGDTQYF. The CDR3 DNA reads TGTGCCAGCAGACCCTCCCCGAGTGGAGATACGCAGTATTTT. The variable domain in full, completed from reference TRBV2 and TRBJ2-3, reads EPEVTQTPSHQVTQMGQEVILRCVPISNHLYFYWYRQILGQKVEFLVSFYNNEISEKSEIFDDQFSVERPDGSNFTLKIRSTKLEDSAMYFCASRPSPSGDTQYFGPGTRLTVL.